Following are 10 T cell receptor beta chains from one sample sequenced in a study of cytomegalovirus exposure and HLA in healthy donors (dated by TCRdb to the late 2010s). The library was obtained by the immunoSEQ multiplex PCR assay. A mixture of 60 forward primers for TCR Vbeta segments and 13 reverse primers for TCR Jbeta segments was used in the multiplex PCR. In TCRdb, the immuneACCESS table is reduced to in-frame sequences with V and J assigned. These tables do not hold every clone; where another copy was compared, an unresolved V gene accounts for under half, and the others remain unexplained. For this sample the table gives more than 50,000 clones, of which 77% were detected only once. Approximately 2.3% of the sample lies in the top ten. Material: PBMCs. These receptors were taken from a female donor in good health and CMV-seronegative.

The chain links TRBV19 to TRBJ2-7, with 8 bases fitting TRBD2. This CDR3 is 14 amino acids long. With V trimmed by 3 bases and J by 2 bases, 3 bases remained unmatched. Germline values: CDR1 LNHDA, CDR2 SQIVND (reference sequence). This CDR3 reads CASSIGGGPYEQYF. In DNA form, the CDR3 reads TGTGCCAGTAGTATCGGGGGGGGCCCCTACGAGCAGTACTTC.

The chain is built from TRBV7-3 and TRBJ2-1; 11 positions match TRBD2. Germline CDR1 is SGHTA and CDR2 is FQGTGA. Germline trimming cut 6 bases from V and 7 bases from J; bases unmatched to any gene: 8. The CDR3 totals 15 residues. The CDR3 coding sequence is TGTGCCAGCAGTCGTAGCGGGAGGGGGGGTAATGAGCAGTTCTTC. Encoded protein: CASSRSGRGGNEQFF.

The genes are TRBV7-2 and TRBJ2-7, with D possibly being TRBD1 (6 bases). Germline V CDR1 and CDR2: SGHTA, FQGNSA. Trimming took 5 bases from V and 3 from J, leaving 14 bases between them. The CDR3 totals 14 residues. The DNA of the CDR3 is TGTGCCAGCAGCGCACAAGGGGGTGGCTACGAGCAGTACTTC. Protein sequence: CASSAQGGGYEQYF.

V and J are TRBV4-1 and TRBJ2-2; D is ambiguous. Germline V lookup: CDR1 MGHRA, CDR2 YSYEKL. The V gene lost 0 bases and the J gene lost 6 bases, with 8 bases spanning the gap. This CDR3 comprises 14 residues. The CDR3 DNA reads TGCGCCAGCAGCCAAGAGAATACGGCCGGGGAGCTGTTTTTT. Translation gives CASSQENTAGELFF.

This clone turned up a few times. The CDR3 here is CASTRDRESSPLHF. CDR3 sequence (DNA): TGTGCCAGCACTAGGGACAGGGAAAGTTCACCCCTCCACTTT. The chain has TRBV6-5 and TRBJ1-6; TRBD1 matches at 9 bases. CDR1 is MNHEY and CDR2 is SVGAGI in the germline V gene. Trimming removed 7 bases from V and 9 bases from J; junction bases left unmatched: 7. The CDR3 spans 14 residues.

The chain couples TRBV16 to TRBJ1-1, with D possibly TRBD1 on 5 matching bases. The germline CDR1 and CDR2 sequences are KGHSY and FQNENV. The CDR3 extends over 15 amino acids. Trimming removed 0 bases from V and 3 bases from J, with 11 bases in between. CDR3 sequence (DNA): TGTGCCAGCAGCCAATCTAGGGGTCAACACACTGAAGCTTTCTTT. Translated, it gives CASSQSRGQHTEAFF.

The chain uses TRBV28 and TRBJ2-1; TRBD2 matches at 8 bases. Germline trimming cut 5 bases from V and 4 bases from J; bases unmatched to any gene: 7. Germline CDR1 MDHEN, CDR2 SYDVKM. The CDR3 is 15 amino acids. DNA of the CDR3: TGTGCCAGCAGTCGGCGCGGGAGGACGTACAATGAGCAGTTCTTC. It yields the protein CASSRRGRTYNEQFF.

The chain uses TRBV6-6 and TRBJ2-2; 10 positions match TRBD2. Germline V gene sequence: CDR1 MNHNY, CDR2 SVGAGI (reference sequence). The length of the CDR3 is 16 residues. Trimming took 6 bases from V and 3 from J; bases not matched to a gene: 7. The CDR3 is CASRSPSGGDTGELFF. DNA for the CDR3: TGTGCCAGCAGGTCCCCTAGCGGGGGAGACACCGGGGAGCTGTTTTTT.

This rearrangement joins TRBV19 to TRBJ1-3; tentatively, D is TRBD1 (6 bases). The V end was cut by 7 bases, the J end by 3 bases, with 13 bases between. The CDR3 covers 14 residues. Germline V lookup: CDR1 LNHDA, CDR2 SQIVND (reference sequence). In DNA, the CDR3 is TGTGCCAGTACCTCAGGGGCTATTGGAAACACCATATATTTT. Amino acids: CASTSGAIGNTIYF.

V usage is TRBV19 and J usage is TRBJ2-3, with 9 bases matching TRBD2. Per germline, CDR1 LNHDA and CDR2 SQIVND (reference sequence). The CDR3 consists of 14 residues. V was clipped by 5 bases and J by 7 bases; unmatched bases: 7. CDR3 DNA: TGTGCCAGTAGTGGTAGCGGGAGAACGAATACGCAGTATTTT. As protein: CASSGSGRTNTQYF.